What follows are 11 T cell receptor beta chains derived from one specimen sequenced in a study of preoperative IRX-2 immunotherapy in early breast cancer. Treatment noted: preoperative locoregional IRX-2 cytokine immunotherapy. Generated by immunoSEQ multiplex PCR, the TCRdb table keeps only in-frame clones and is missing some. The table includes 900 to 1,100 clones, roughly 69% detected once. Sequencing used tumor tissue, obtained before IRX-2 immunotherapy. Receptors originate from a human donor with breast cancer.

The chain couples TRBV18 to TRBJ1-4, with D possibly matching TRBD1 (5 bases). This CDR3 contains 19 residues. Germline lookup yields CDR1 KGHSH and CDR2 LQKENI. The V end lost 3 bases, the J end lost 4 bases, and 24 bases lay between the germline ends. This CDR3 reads CASSPRETAPSGGNEKLFF. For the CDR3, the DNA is TGTGCCAGCTCACCGCGGGAGACAGCTCCGTCGGGGGGTAATGAAAAACTGTTTTTT.

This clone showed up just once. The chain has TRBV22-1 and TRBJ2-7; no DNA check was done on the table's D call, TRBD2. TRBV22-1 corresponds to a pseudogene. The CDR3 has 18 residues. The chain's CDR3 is CASSLWEKGLAGAYEQYF. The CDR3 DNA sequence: TGTGCCAGCAGTTTGTGGGAAAAGGGACTAGCGGGCGCCTACGAGCAGTACTTC.

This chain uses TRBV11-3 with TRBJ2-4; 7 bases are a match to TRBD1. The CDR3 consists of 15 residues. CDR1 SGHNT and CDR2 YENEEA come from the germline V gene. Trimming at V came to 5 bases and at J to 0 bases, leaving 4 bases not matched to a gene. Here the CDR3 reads CASSPGTVAKNIQYF. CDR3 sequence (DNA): TGTGCCAGCAGCCCTGGGACAGTAGCCAAAAACATTCAGTACTTC.

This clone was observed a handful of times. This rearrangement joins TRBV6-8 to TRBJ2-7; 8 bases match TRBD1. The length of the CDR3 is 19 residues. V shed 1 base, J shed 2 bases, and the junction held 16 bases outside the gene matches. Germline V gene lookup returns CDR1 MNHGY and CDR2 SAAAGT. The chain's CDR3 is CASSYLNRVRGQETYEQYF. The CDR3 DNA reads TGTGCCAGCAGTTACTTAAACCGAGTGAGGGGACAGGAGACCTACGAGCAGTACTTC.

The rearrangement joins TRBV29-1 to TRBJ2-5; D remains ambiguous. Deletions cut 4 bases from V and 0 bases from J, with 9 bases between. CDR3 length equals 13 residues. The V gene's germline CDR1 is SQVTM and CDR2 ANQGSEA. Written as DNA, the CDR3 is TGCAGCGTTGCCCACACGTACCAAGAGACCCAGTACTTC. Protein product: CSVAHTYQETQYF.

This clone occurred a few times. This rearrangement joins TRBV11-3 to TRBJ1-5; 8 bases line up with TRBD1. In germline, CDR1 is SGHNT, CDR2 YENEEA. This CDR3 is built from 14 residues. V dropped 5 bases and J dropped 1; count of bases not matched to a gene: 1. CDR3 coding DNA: TGTGCCAGCAGCCGGACAGGGAGCAATCAGCCCCAGCATTTT. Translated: CASSRTGSNQPQHF.

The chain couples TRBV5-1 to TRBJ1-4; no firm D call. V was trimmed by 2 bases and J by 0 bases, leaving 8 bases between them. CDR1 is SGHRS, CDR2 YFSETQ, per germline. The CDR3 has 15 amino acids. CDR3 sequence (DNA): TGCGCCAGCAGCTTAGGAACCACAACTAATGAAAAACTGTTTTTT. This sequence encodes CASSLGTTTNEKLFF.

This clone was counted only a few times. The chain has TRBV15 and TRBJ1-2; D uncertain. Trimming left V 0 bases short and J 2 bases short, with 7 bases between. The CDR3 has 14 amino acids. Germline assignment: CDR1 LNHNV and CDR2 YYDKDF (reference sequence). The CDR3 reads CATSREGRNYGYTF. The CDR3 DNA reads TGTGCCACCAGCAGAGAGGGGAGAAACTATGGCTACACCTTC.

The CDR3 nucleotides read TGCGCCAGCAGCTTGTCGTTTACGGGGAACACTGAAGCTTTCTTT. It encodes CASSLSFTGNTEAFF. V is TRBV5-1 and J is TRBJ1-1; D is ambiguous. The CDR3 has 15 amino acids. The germline CDR1 and CDR2 sequences are SGHRS and YFSETQ. Trimming took 1 base from V and 1 from J, leaving 11 bases between them.

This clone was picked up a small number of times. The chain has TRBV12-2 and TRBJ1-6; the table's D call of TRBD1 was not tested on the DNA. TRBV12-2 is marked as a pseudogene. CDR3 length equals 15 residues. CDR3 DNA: TGTGCCACTGCTGATGGGACACTTTATAATTCACCCCTCCACTTT. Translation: CATADGTLYNSPLHF.

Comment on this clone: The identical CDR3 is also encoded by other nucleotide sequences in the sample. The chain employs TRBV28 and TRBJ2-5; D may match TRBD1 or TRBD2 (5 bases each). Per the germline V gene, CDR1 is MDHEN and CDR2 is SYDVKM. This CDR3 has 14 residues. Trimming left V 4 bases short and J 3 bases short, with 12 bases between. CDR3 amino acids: CASSSGTVKETQYF. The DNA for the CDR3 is TGTGCCAGCAGTTCCGGGACGGTGAAAGAGACCCAGTACTTC.